These T cell receptor beta chains were read from a single sample in a study of blood T cell repertoires in COVID-19. Assay: immunoSEQ multiplex PCR; the TCRdb copy retains only in-frame clones and omits some. Of under 300,000 clones detected, approximately 83% appear once; the ten largest clones hold less than 4%. Sequences were obtained from PBMCs or T cells enriched from blood (not recorded which). The source of these receptors is a woman aged 40 to 50 with acute COVID-19. The conserved cysteine and the conserved F or W are not part of the CDR3 here.

j_gene: TRBJ2-1; v_gene: TRBV2; CDR3aa: ASSETSGSPSDNEQF
j_gene: TRBJ1-1; v_gene: TRBV29-1; CDR3aa: SVVYVEAF
j_gene: TRBJ1-1; v_gene: TRBV7-9; CDR3aa: ASSLQMNTEAF
j_gene: TRBJ1-1; v_gene: TRBV5-1; CDR3aa: ASSWGQGGNTEAF
j_gene: TRBJ2-2; v_gene: TRBV5-6; CDR3aa: ASSMGLALTGELF
j_gene: TRBJ2-3; v_gene: TRBV9; CDR3aa: ASSVVRGASTDTQY
j_gene: TRBJ2-4; v_gene: TRBV3-1/TRBV3-2; CDR3aa: ASSRIPGAKNIQY
j_gene: TRBJ1-2; v_gene: TRBV5-5; CDR3aa: ASSLARNYGYT
j_gene: TRBJ2-7; v_gene: TRBV2; CDR3aa: ASSESEGAIYEQY
j_gene: TRBJ2-7; v_gene: TRBV5-1; CDR3aa: ASSYGGSGYEQY
j_gene: TRBJ2-3; v_gene: TRBV5-5; CDR3aa: ASSLEPTGEFGDTQY